This T cell receptor beta chain stems from a study of cytomegalovirus exposure and HLA in healthy donors. Overall study results and limits: As a later analysis showed, a missense DCLRE1C variant was linked to trimming of TCR beta V- and J-genes. The records held CMV serostatus as the only immune exposure information. Exclusion applied to some V segments, including TRBV6-2 and TRBV6-3, as they were indistinguishable. Likely technical artifact: a cluster of highly shared sequence variants.

Concerning this clone itself: No antigen is known for it.

With 60 Vbeta and 13 Jbeta primers, the PCR was carried out. The assay was immunoSEQ multiplex PCR, and TCRdb's table has in-frame clones only and misses some. The sample shows approximately 190,000 clones, around 84% of them seen only once. J was trimmed by 2 bases and V by 7 bases; bases with no gene match: 6. This CDR3 is built from 14 residues. Germline V gives CDR1 SNHLY, CDR2 FYNNEI. The sequence came from a woman aged 45 to 65 in good health and CMV-seropositive. Sequenced sample: PBMCs. The chain joins TRBV2 to TRBJ2-7; 9 nucleotides line up with TRBD1. Written as DNA, the CDR3 is TGTGCCAGCAATACAGGGGGCCCGACCTACGAGCAGTACTTC. Its translation is CASNTGGPTYEQYF.